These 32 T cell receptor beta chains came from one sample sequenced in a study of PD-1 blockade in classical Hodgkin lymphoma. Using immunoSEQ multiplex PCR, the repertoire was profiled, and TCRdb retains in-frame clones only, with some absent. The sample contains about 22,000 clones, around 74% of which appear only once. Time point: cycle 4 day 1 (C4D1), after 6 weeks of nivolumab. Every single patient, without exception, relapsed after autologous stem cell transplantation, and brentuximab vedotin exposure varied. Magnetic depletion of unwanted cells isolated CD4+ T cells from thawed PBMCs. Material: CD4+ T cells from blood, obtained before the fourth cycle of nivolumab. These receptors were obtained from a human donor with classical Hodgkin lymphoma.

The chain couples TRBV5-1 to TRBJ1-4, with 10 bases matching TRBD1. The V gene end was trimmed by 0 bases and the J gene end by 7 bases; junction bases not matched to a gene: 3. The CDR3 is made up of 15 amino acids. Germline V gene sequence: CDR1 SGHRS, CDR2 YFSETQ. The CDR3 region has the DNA TGCGCCAGCAGCTTGGGGGACAGGGGAGGTGAAAAACTGTTTTTT. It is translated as CASSLGDRGGEKLFF.

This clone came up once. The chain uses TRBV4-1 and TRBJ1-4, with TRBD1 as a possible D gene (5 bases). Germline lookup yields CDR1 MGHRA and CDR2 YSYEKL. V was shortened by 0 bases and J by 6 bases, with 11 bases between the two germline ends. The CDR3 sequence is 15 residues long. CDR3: CASSQDAVGDEKLFF. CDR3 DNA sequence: TGCGCCAGCAGCCAAGATGCGGTGGGGGATGAAAAACTGTTTTTT.

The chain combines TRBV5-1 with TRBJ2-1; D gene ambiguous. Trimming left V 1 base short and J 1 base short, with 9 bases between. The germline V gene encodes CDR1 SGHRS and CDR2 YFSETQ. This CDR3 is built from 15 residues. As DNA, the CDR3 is TGCGCCAGCAGCTTGAATGAGGTGTCCTACAATGAGCAGTTCTTC. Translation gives CASSLNEVSYNEQFF.

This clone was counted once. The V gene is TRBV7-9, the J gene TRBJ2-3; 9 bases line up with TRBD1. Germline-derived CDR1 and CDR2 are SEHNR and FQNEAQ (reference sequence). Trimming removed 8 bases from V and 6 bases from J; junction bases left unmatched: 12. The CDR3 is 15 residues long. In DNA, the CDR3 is TGTGCCAGCCGACAAGGGACAGGGATTGGCGATACGCAGTATTTT. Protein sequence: CASRQGTGIGDTQYF.

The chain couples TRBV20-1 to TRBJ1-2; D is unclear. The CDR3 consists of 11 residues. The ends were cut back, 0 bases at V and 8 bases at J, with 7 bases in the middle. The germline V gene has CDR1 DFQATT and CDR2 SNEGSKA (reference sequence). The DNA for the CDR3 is TGCAGTGCTAGAGATAAGGAGGGCTACACCTTC. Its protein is CSARDKEGYTF.

This CDR3 reads CASSDPILTPRNTQYF. The CDR3 coding sequence is TGTGCCAGCAGTGACCCCATCCTAACACCCCGCAATACGCAGTATTTT. V gene TRBV25-1 combines with J gene TRBJ2-3; D gene unclear. Trimming took off 3 bases at V and 7 bases at J, with 20 bases between the two ends. This CDR3 contains 16 residues. From germline, CDR1 is MGHDK and CDR2 SYGVNS.

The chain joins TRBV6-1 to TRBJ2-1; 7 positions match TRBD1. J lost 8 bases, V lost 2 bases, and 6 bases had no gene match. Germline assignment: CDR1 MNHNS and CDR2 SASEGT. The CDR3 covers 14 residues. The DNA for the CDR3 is TGTGCCAGCAGTGAATCCATAGGGGGCCATGAGCAGTTCTTC. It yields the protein CASSESIGGHEQFF.

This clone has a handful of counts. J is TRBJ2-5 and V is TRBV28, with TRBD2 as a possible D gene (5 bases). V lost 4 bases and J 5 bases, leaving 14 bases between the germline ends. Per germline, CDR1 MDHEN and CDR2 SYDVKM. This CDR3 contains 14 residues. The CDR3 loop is CASSSTRVGETQYF. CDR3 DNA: TGTGCCAGCAGTTCAACGAGGGTCGGGGAGACCCAGTACTTC. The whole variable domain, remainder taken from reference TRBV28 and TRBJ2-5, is DVKVTQSSRYLVKRTGEKVFLECVQDMDHENMFWYRQDPGLGLRLIYFSYDVKMKEKGDIPEGYSVSREKKERFSLILESASTNQTSMYLCASSSTRVGETQYFGPGTRLLVL.

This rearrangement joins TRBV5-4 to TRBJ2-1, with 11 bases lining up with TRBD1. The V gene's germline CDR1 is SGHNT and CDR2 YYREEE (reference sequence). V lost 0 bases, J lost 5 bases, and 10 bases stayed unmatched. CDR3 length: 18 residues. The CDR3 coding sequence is TGTGCCAGCAGCTTGGCCCGTTTTGGGACAGGGGGTCACAATGAGCAGTTCTTC. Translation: CASSLARFGTGGHNEQFF.

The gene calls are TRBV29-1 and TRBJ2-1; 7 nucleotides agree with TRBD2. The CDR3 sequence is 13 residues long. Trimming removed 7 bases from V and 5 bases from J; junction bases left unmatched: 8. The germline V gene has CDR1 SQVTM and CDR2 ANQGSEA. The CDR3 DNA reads TGCAGCGCCAGGGACTACCCCGACAATGAGCAGTTCTTC. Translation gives CSARDYPDNEQFF.

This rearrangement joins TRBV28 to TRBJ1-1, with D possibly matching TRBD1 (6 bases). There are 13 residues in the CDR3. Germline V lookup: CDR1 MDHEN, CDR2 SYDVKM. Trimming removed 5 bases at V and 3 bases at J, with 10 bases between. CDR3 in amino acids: CASSRTDYTEAFF. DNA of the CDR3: TGTGCCAGCAGTCGGACAGACTACACTGAAGCTTTCTTT.

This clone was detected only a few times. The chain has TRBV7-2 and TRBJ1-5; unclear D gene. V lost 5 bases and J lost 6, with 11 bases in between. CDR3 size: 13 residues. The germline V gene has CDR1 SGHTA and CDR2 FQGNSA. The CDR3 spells CASSPEGGQPQHF. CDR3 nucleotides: TGTGCCAGCAGCCCCGAGGGTGGTCAGCCCCAGCATTTT.

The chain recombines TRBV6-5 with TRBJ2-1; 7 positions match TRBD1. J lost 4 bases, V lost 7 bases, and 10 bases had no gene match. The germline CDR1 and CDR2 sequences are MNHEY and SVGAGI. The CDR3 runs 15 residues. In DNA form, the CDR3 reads TGTGCCAGCAACAAATACAGGGGTCAGTACAATGAGCAGTTCTTC. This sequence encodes CASNKYRGQYNEQFF.

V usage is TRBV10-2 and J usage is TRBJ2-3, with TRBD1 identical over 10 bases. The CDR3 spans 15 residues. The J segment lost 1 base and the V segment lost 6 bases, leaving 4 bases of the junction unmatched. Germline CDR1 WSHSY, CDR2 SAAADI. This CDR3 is CASRTGGAGTDTQYF. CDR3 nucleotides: TGCGCCAGCAGGACAGGGGGCGCGGGCACAGATACGCAGTATTTT.

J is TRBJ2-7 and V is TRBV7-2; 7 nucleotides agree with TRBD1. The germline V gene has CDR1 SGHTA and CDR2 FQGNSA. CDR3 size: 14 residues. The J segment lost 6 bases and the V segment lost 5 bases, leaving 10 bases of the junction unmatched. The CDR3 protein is CASSTGQPFGEQYF. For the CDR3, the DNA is TGTGCCAGCAGCACGGGACAGCCCTTCGGCGAGCAGTACTTC.

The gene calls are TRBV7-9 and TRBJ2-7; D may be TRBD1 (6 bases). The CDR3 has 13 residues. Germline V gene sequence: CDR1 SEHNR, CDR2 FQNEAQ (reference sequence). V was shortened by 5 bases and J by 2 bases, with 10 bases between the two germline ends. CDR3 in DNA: TGTGCCAGCAGCCGGGACACCGCCTACGAGCAGTACTTC. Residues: CASSRDTAYEQYF.

CDR3 loop: CASSLGAVETQYF. The CDR3 nucleotides are TGTGCCAGCAGCTTGGGCGCGGTCGAGACCCAGTACTTC. This chain joins TRBV5-4 and TRBJ2-5; the D is unclear. V was cut by 0 bases and J by 5 bases, with 8 bases left in between. Germline V CDR1 and CDR2: SGHNT, YYREEE (reference sequence). The CDR3 consists of 13 residues.

The CDR3 DNA reads as TGTGCCAGTAGTATGTGGGGACAGGGAGGTAATTCACCCCTCCACTTT. It yields the protein CASSMWGQGGNSPLHF. The chain uses TRBV19 and TRBJ1-6, with TRBD1 matching 9 bases. Per germline, CDR1 LNHDA and CDR2 SQIVND (reference sequence). V lost 3 bases and J lost 6; bases outside the gene matches: 6. CDR3 size: 16 residues.

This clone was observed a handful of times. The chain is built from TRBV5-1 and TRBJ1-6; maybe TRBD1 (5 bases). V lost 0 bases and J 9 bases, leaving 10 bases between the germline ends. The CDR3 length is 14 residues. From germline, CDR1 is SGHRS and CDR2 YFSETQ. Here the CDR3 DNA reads TGCGCCAGCAGCTTGGCAGGGTTAGGTTCACCCCTCCACTTT. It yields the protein CASSLAGLGSPLHF. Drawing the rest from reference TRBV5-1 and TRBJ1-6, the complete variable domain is KAGVTQTPRYLIKTRGQQVTLSCSPISGHRSVSWYQQTPGQGLQFLFEYFSETQRNKGNFPGRFSGRQFSNSRSEMNVSTLELGDSALYLCASSLAGLGSPLHFGNGTRLTVT.

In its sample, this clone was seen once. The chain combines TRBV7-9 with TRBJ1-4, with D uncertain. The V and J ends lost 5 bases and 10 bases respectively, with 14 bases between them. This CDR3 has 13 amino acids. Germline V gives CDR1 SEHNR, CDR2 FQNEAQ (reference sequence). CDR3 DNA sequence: TGTGCCAGCAGCCCCCTGGGTTTTGGAAAACTGTTTTTT. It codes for CASSPLGFGKLFF. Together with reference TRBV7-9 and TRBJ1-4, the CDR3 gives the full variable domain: DTGVSQNPRHKITKRGQNVTFRCDPISEHNRLYWYRQTLGQGPEFLTYFQNEAQLEKSRLLSDRFSAERPKGSFSTLEIQRTEQGDSAMYLCASSPLGFGKLFFGSGTQLSVL.

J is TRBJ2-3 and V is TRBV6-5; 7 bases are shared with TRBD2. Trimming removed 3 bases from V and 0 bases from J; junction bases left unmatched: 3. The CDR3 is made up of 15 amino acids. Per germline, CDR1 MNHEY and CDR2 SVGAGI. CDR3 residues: CASSYGGSSTDTQYF. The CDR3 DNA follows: TGTGCCAGCAGTTATGGCGGGAGTAGCACAGATACGCAGTATTTT.

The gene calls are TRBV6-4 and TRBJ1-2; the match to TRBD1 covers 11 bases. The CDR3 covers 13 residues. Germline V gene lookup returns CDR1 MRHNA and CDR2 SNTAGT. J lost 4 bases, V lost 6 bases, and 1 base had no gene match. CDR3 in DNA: TGTGCCAGCAGGGGGACAGGGGGCTATGGCTACACCTTC. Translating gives CASRGTGGYGYTF.

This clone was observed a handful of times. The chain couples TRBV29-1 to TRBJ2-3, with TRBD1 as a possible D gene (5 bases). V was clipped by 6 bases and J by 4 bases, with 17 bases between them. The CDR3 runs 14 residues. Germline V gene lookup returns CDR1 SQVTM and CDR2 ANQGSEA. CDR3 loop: CSVSLGAFADTQYF. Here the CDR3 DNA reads TGCAGCGTCTCCCTAGGGGCGTTCGCAGATACGCAGTATTTT.

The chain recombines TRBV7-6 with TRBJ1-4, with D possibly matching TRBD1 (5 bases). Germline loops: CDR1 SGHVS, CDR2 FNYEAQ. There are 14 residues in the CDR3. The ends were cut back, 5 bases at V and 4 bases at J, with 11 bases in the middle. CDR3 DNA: TGTGCCAGCAGCATAGACAGCCATAATGAAAAACTGTTTTTT. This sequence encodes CASSIDSHNEKLFF.

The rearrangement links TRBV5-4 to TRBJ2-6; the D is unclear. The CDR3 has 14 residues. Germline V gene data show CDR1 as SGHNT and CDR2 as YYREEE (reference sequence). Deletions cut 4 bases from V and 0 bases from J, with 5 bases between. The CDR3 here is CASSESSGANVLTF. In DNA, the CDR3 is TGTGCCAGCAGCGAGAGCTCTGGGGCCAACGTCCTGACTTTC.

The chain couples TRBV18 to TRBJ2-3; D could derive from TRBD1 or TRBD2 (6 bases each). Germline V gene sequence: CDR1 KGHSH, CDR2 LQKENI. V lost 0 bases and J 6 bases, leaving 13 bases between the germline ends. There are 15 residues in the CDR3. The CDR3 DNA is TGTGCCAGCTCACCACCTCGTCAGGGGAGGGATACGCAGTATTTT. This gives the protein CASSPPRQGRDTQYF.

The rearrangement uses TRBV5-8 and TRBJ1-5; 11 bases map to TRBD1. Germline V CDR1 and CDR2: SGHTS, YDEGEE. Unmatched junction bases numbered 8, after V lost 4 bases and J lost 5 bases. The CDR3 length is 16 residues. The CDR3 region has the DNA TGTGCCAGCAGCCTGGGGACAGGGGGGAGAGATCAGCCCCAGCATTTT. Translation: CASSLGTGGRDQPQHF.

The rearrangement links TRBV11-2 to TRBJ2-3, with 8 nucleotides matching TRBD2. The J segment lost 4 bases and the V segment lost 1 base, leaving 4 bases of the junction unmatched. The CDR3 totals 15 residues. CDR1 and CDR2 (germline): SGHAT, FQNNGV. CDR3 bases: TGTGCCAGCAGCTTAGCGGGGGGGAGGGCAGATACGCAGTATTTT. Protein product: CASSLAGGRADTQYF.

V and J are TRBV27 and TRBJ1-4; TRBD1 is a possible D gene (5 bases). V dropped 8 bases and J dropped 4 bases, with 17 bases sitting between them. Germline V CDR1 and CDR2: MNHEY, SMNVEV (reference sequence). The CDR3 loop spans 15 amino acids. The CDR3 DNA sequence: TGTGCCAGCTCCCTTCACGGGACGGATAATGAAAAACTGTTTTTT. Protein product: CASSLHGTDNEKLFF.

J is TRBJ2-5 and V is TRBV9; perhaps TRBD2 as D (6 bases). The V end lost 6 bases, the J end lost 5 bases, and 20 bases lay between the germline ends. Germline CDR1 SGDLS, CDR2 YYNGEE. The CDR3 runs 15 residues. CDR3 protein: CASTLTGTAWETQYF. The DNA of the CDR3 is TGTGCCAGCACATTAACCGGGACTGCGTGGGAGACCCAGTACTTC.

This chain's CDR3 is CASSPVTNGGTDTQYF. CDR3 DNA sequence: TGTGCCAGCTCACCTGTAACCAACGGGGGCACAGATACGCAGTATTTT. The chain combines TRBV18 with TRBJ2-3, with TRBD2 as a possible D gene (5 bases). This CDR3 comprises 16 residues. Germline V lookup: CDR1 KGHSH, CDR2 LQKENI. The V gene lost 3 bases and the J gene lost 1 base, with 14 bases spanning the gap.

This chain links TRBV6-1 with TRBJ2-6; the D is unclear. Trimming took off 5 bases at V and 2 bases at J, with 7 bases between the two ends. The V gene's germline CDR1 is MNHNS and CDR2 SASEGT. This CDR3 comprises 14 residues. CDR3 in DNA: TGTGCCAGCAGTAACTGGGCTGGGGCCAACGTCCTGACTTTC. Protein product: CASSNWAGANVLTF.